Each of the 14 T cell receptor beta chains below was sequenced from the same sample in a study of blood T cell repertoires in COVID-19. TCRdb's table, derived via immunoSEQ multiplex PCR, lists solely in-frame clones and lacks some. Of roughly 200,000 clones detected, just under 80% appear once; the ten largest clones hold around 2.8%. The specimen sequenced was peripheral blood. The source is a woman aged 80 or older with active or convalescent COVID-19.

J is TRBJ1-4 and V is TRBV5-5, with D uncertain. Trimming cost V 4 bases and J 3 bases, with 13 bases left between them. This CDR3 is built from 15 residues. Per the germline V gene, CDR1 is SGHKS and CDR2 is YYEKEE (reference sequence). This CDR3 is CASSPPGIANEKLFF. CDR3 coding DNA: TGTGCCAGCAGCCCGCCGGGGATAGCTAATGAAAAACTGTTTTTT.

The V and J genes are TRBV6-4 and TRBJ2-1, with 9 bases that match TRBD2. V lost 2 bases, J lost 9 bases, and 11 bases stayed unmatched. The CDR3 is made up of 16 amino acids. Germline loops: CDR1 MRHNA, CDR2 SNTAGT. This CDR3 reads CASSDVRAGGPTEQFF. In DNA form, the CDR3 reads TGTGCCAGCAGTGACGTTAGAGCGGGGGGCCCCACTGAGCAGTTCTTC.

This chain links TRBV18 with TRBJ1-6, with D unclear. V was trimmed by 0 bases and J by 0 bases, leaving 18 bases between them. The germline CDR1 and CDR2 sequences are KGHSH and LQKENI. CDR3 size: 20 residues. Here the CDR3 reads CASSPPRSGRESSYNSPLHF. DNA for the CDR3: TGTGCCAGCTCACCACCCCGCTCCGGGCGGGAGAGCTCCTATAATTCACCCCTCCACTTT.

The chain employs TRBV15 and TRBJ1-1; 8 bases are shared with TRBD1. This CDR3 has 15 residues. In germline, CDR1 is LNHNV, CDR2 YYDKDF (reference sequence). J gave up 1 base and V 1 base, and 2 bases lay outside the gene matches. Here the CDR3 DNA reads TGTGCCACCAGCAGAGGCGGGACAGGGAACACTGAAGCTTTCTTT. It codes for CATSRGGTGNTEAFF.

The V gene is TRBV5-6, the J gene TRBJ1-4; D might be TRBD1 (6 bases). V was pared by 0 bases and J by 4 bases, with 13 bases between. The CDR3 has 16 residues. Looked up from germline, CDR1 is SGHDT and CDR2 is YYEEEE. The DNA for the CDR3 is TGTGCCAGCAGCTTGGGGTCCGGACAGATTAATGAAAAACTGTTTTTT. Residues: CASSLGSGQINEKLFF.

The genes are TRBV30 and TRBJ2-5; TRBD1 matches 7 bases. Germline trimming cut 8 bases from V and 5 bases from J; bases unmatched to any gene: 11. The CDR3 runs 13 residues. Germline CDR1 is GTSNPN and CDR2 is SVGIG (reference sequence). CDR3 DNA sequence: TGTGCCCGGTCAGGGGGAAATTCGGAGACCCAGTACTTC. Translated, it gives CARSGGNSETQYF.

The DNA for the CDR3 is TGCGCCAGCAGCTTGGTGGGTTGGCCGGGGAGTGAAGCTTTCTTT. Its protein is CASSLVGWPGSEAFF. J is TRBJ1-1 and V is TRBV5-1; D not resolved. CDR1 and CDR2 from the germline V gene are SGHRS and YFSETQ. CDR3 length equals 15 residues. The ends were cut back, 0 bases at V and 7 bases at J, with 16 bases in the middle.

The rearrangement uses TRBV12-2 and TRBJ1-5; no check of the table's D call, TRBD1, against the DNA was made. TRBV12-2 is listed as a pseudogene. The CDR3 loop spans 14 amino acids. CDR3 nucleotide sequence: TGTGCAAGTCGCCCACCGACAGGGCCGCAGCCCCAGCATTTT. Translation gives CASRPPTGPQPQHF.

The chain links TRBV23-1 to TRBJ1-3; 8 bases align to TRBD1. TRBV23-1 is an ORF, and what it does is uncertain. V was clipped by 1 base and J by 1 base; unmatched bases: 6. CDR3 size: 17 residues. The CDR3 region is CASSQFPQGDSGNTIYF. DNA for the CDR3: TGCGCCAGCAGTCAATTCCCACAGGGGGATTCTGGAAACACCATATATTTT.

The rearrangement joins TRBV6-2 or TRBV6-3 to TRBJ1-1, with 10 bases fitting TRBD1. The CDR3 runs 15 residues. J gave up 6 bases and V 5 bases, and 9 bases lay outside the gene matches. CDR1 is MNHEY and CDR2 is SVGEGT in the germline V gene. The CDR3 spells CASSRQGALIAEAFF. The CDR3 coding sequence is TGTGCCAGCAGTCGACAGGGGGCGCTTATCGCTGAAGCTTTCTTT.

This clone appeared a few times. This chain links TRBV15 with TRBJ1-2, with unresolved D. CDR1 LNHNV and CDR2 YYDKDF come from the germline V gene (reference sequence). The germline V and J ends were trimmed by 4 bases and 2 bases, with 11 bases remaining between them. This CDR3 comprises 14 residues. The CDR3 DNA reads TGTGCCACCAGCATGAGAGGGCCCAACTATGGCTACACCTTC. This codes for CATSMRGPNYGYTF.

This chain joins TRBV28 and TRBJ1-5; D is perhaps TRBD1 (5 bases). Trimming took off 2 bases at V and 1 base at J, with 18 bases between the two ends. CDR3 length equals 18 residues. Looked up from germline, CDR1 is MDHEN and CDR2 is SYDVKM. In DNA, the CDR3 is TGTGCCAGCAGTTTAATCCCCGGACACTGGGGCAGCAATCAGCCCCAGCATTTT. This translates into CASSLIPGHWGSNQPQHF.

The chain is built from TRBV10-2 and TRBJ1-1; tentatively, D is TRBD1 (6 bases). CDR1 and CDR2 from the germline V gene are WSHSY and SAAADI. The V end was cut by 9 bases, the J end by 0 bases, with 20 bases between. This CDR3 spans 16 amino acids. The DNA for the CDR3 is TGCGCCAGTACGAGGGGGTGGTTTGGGATGAACACTGAAGCTTTCTTT. Translated, it gives CASTRGWFGMNTEAFF.

The rearrangement joins TRBV19 to TRBJ2-2; 7 nucleotides line up with TRBD1. Germline CDR1 LNHDA, CDR2 SQIVND (reference sequence). CDR3 length equals 14 residues. With 8 bases clipped from V and 3 bases from J, the junction kept 6 bases outside the gene matches. CDR3 in amino acids: CASDRALDTGELFF. Here the CDR3 DNA reads TGTGCCAGTGACAGGGCTCTGGACACCGGGGAGCTGTTTTTT.